Listed here are 10 T cell receptor beta chains from one sample, sequenced in a study of OX40 agonist ivuxolimab in advanced cancers. This table comes from immunoSEQ multiplex PCR, and its TCRdb copy is limited to in-frame clones, with some not included. The sample yields about 100,000 clones, roughly 90% seen once. The sequencing used CD4+ or CD8+ T cells sorted from blood, collected in a trial of the OX40 agonist ivuxolimab. The receptors come from an adult with an advanced solid tumor such as melanoma, head and neck, liver or kidney cancer.

The chain uses TRBV5-1 and TRBJ1-1; D possibly corresponds to TRBD1 (5 bases). CDR3 length: 14 residues. The germline gives CDR1 SGHRS, CDR2 YFSETQ. Trimming shortened V by 3 bases and J by 2 bases, and 11 bases separated the two germline ends. The CDR3 here is CASSSERTNTEAFF. CDR3 nucleotide sequence: TGCGCCAGCAGCTCAGAGAGGACAAACACTGAAGCTTTCTTT.

The J gene is TRBJ2-1, the V gene TRBV4-2, with 9 nucleotides matching TRBD2. CDR3 length: 15 residues. Trimming took 0 bases from V and 11 from J; bases not matched to a gene: 8. Germline loops: CDR1 LGHNA, CDR2 YNFKEQ. DNA for the CDR3: TGTGCCAGCAGCCAAGATCCTAGCGGGAACCGGAAGCAGTTCTTC. Encoded protein: CASSQDPSGNRKQFF.

The V gene is TRBV4-1, the J gene TRBJ2-2; TRBD2 aligns across 10 bases. The CDR3 sequence is 20 residues long. The V segment lost 1 base and the J segment 0 bases; nucleotides outside the gene matches: 11. CDR1 MGHRA and CDR2 YSYEKL come from the germline V gene. DNA for the CDR3: TGCGCCAGCAGCCAAGTCCAACCGGGACTAGCGTCGACGAACACCGGGGAGCTGTTTTTT. Translation gives CASSQVQPGLASTNTGELFF.

The J gene is TRBJ1-5, the V gene TRBV19; unclear D gene. The CDR3 extends over 17 amino acids. Germline V gene sequence: CDR1 LNHDA, CDR2 SQIVND (reference sequence). Between the trimmed V and J ends, which lost 0 bases and 0 bases, there was a span of 12 bases. CDR3 amino acids: CASSIDLVEASNQPQHF. In DNA form, the CDR3 reads TGTGCCAGTAGTATAGACCTGGTCGAGGCTAGCAATCAGCCCCAGCATTTT.

V gene TRBV5-1 combines with J gene TRBJ2-1; TRBD2 might be the D (5 bases). The CDR3 has 15 amino acids. Germline V CDR1 and CDR2: SGHRS, YFSETQ. V lost 2 bases and J 9 bases, leaving 18 bases between the germline ends. CDR3 loop: CASSLGGLYAGEQFF. For the CDR3, the DNA is TGCGCCAGCAGCTTAGGCGGACTCTATGCTGGTGAGCAGTTCTTC.

The chain carries TRBV30 and TRBJ2-5, with 8 bases lining up with TRBD2. Germline loops: CDR1 GTSNPN, CDR2 SVGIG (reference sequence). This CDR3 spans 13 amino acids. The trim removed 1 base at V and 4 bases at J, leaving 2 bases unmatched. The CDR3 here is CAWSGTSGETQYF. For the CDR3, the DNA is TGTGCCTGGAGTGGTACTAGCGGAGAGACCCAGTACTTC.

This chain links TRBV12-5 with TRBJ2-5, with 10 bases that match TRBD1. CDR3 length equals 15 residues. Germline V lookup: CDR1 LGHNT, CDR2 FRNRAP. V lost 1 base to trimming and J lost 1 base; unmatched junction nucleotides: 0. Here the CDR3 DNA reads TGTGCTAGTGGTTTGGGGGACAGGGGCCAAGAGACCCAGTACTTC. Translated, it gives CASGLGDRGQETQYF.

V gene TRBV6-5 combines with J gene TRBJ1-5, with TRBD1 matching over 7 bases. V was clipped by 7 bases and J by 4 bases; unmatched bases: 10. The CDR3 is 15 amino acids. Germline CDR1 is MNHEY and CDR2 is SVGAGI. The CDR3 DNA reads TGTGCCAGCAAGAGGAGGACAGGCGCTAATCAGCCCCAGCATTTT. Its protein product is CASKRRTGANQPQHF.

V usage is TRBV30 and J usage is TRBJ1-5; D gene unclear. Germline V gives CDR1 GTSNPN, CDR2 SVGIG (reference sequence). The CDR3 contains 13 residues. Trimming took off 2 bases at V and 0 bases at J, with 5 bases between the two ends. This CDR3 reads CAWSPYSNQPQHF. Written as DNA, the CDR3 is TGTGCCTGGAGTCCATATAGCAATCAGCCCCAGCATTTT. The entire variable domain, with the rest obtained from reference TRBV30 and TRBJ1-5, is as follows: SQTIHQWPATLVQPVGSPLSLECTVEGTSNPNLYWYRQAAGRGLQLLFYSVGIGQISSEVPQNLSASRPQDRQFILSSKKLLLSDSGFYLCAWSPYSNQPQHFGDGTRLSIL.

The chain links TRBV5-4 to TRBJ1-2; TRBD1 agrees at 9 bases. This CDR3 contains 16 residues. CDR1 SGHNT and CDR2 YYREEE come from the germline V gene (reference sequence). Trimming cost V 0 bases and J 6 bases; bases outside gene matches: 9. The CDR3 DNA is TGTGCCAGCAGCTTGGCCAATTACAGGGGGCGAGATGGCTACACCTTC. The encoded protein is CASSLANYRGRDGYTF. Using reference TRBV5-4 and TRBJ1-2 for the parts outside the CDR3, the full variable domain is ETGVTQSPTHLIKTRGQQVTLRCSSQSGHNTVSWYQQALGQGPQFIFQYYREEENGRGNFPPRFSGLQFPNYSSELNVNALELDDSALYLCASSLANYRGRDGYTFGSGTRLTVV.